These 6 T cell receptor beta chains came from one sample sequenced in a study of post-analysis software for immune sequencing data. Notes on the study in general: Elevated frequency relative to controls characterized several TRBV segments in patients, TRBV5-6, TRBV5-1 and TRBV20-1 among them.

Included in the TCR beta cDNA libraries were unique molecular identifiers. MiXCR, run by TCRdb on the PCR reads, gives a single entry per CDR3 protein. In the table there are about 430,000 distinct CDR3 sequences, approximately 38% of which are singletons. These receptors have no identified antigens. Sample: blood. These receptors originate from a girl aged 2 to 9 with multiple sclerosis.

The gene calls are TRBV28 and TRBJ2-5; 9 nucleotides line up with TRBD1. After removal of 5 bases from V and 4 bases from J, the junction contained 11 bases not matched to a gene. The CDR3 is 16 residues long. Germline V lookup: CDR1 MDHEN, CDR2 SYDVKM. Written as DNA, the CDR3 is TGTGCCAGCAGTCTACCACCCGGGACAGGGAGAGAGACCCAGTACTTC. Residues: CASSLPPGTGRETQYF.

This clonotype appeared a few times. The rearrangement uses TRBV5-1 and TRBJ2-3, with 7 bases that match TRBD2. The ends lost 1 base at V and 8 bases at J; junction bases unmatched: 7. The V gene's germline CDR1 is SGHRS and CDR2 YFSETQ. CDR3 length: 14 residues. The CDR3 sequence is CASSLHLSGGTQYF. The CDR3 nucleotides read TGCGCCAGCAGCTTGCATTTGTCGGGGGGTACGCAGTATTTT.

The gene calls are TRBV9 and TRBJ2-5; 12 bases fit TRBD2. There are 17 residues in the CDR3. The ends lost 3 bases at V and 11 bases at J; junction bases unmatched: 17. Germline CDR1 reads SGDLS; CDR2 reads YYNGEE. The CDR3 sequence: CASSAYSTSGRRNEQYF. Here the CDR3 DNA reads TGTGCCAGCAGCGCATACTCGACTAGCGGGAGAAGGAATGAGCAGTACTTC.

This clonotype was detected only a few times. The V and J genes are TRBV3-1 and TRBJ2-1, with TRBD2 identical over 7 bases. V dropped 4 bases and J dropped 4; count of bases not matched to a gene: 7. CDR1 and CDR2 (germline): LGHDT, YNNKEL (reference sequence). The CDR3 length is 15 residues. In nucleotides, the CDR3 is TGTGCCAGCAGCCCAAGGACTAGTTATTACAATGAGCAGTTCTTC. It translates to CASSPRTSYYNEQFF.

The rearrangement joins TRBV27 to TRBJ1-1; 7 bases align to TRBD1. CDR3 length: 15 residues. J gave up 4 bases and V 5 bases, and 10 bases lay outside the gene matches. The germline V gene encodes CDR1 MNHEY and CDR2 SMNVEV (reference sequence). The CDR3 loop reads CASSPRTGLITEAFF. DNA for the CDR3: TGTGCCAGCAGTCCTAGGACAGGCTTGATCACTGAAGCTTTCTTT.

The chain links TRBV6-5 to TRBJ2-7; D gene uncertain. The CDR3 runs 13 residues. The V gene's germline CDR1 is MNHEY and CDR2 SVGAGI. V was clipped by 2 bases and J by 4 bases, with 9 bases between them. In nucleotides, the CDR3 is TGTGCCAGCAGTTACCAGCTAGGTTACGAGCAGTACTTC. This sequence encodes CASSYQLGYEQYF.